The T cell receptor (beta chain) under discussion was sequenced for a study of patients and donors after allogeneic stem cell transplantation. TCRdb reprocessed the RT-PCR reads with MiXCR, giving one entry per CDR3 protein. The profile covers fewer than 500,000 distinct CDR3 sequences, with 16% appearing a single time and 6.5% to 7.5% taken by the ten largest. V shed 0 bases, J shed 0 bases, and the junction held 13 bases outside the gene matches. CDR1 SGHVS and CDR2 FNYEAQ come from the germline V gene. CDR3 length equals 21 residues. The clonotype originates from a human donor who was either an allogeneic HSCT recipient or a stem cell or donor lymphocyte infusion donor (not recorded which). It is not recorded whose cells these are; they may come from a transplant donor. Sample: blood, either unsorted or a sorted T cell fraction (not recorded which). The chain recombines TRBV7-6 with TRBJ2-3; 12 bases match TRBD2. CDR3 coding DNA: TGTGCCAGCAGCTTAGCGTCGGCTAGCGGGAGGGGCTTTTCTAGCACAGATACGCAGTATTTT. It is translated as CASSLASASGRGFSSTDTQYF.